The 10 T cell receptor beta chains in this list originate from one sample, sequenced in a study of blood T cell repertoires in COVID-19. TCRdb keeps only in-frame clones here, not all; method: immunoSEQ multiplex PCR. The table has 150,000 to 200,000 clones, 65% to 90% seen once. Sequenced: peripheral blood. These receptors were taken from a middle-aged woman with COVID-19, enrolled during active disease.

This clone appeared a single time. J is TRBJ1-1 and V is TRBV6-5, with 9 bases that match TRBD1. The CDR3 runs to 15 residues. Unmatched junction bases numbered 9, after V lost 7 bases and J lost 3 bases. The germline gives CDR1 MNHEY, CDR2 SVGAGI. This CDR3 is CASISTGGTDTEAFF. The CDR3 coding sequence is TGTGCCAGCATCAGTACAGGGGGCACGGACACTGAAGCTTTCTTT.

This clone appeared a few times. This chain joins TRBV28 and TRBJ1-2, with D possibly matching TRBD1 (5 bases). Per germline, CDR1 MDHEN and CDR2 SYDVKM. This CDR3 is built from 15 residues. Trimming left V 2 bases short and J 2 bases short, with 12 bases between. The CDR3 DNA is TGTGCCAGCAGTTTACGCACCCAGGGAAACTATGGCTACACCTTC. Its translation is CASSLRTQGNYGYTF.

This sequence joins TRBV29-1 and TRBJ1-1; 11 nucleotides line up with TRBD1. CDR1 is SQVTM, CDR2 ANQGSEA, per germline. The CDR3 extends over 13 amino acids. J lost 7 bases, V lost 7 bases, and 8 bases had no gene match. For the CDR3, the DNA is TGCAGCGGGAGGACAGGGGGCGGGGGTGAAGCTTTCTTT. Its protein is CSGRTGGGGEAFF.

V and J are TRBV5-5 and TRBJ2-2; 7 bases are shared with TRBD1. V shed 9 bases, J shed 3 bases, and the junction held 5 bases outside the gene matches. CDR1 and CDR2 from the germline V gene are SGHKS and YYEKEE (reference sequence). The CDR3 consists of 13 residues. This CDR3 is CATGQSDTGELFF. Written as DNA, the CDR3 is TGTGCCACGGGACAGTCCGACACCGGGGAGCTGTTTTTT.

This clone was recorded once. The CDR3, as DNA: TGTGCCAGCAGCTTCGGGCCCTCGGGCAGGGGCCAAGAGACCCAGTACTTC. Translating gives CASSFGPSGRGQETQYF. The rearrangement links TRBV5-4 to TRBJ2-5, with D tentatively TRBD1 (6 bases). The CDR3 is 17 amino acids. The V and J ends lost 2 bases and 1 base respectively, with 18 bases between them. CDR1 and CDR2 from the germline V gene are SGHNT and YYREEE (reference sequence).

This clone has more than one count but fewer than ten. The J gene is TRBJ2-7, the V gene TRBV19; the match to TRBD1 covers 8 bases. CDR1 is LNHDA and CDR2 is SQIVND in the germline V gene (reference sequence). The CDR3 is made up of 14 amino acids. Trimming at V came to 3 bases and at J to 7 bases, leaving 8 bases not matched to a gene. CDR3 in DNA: TGTGCCAGTAGTATGGAGCAGGGGGCCCGAGAGCAGTACTTC. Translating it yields CASSMEQGAREQYF.

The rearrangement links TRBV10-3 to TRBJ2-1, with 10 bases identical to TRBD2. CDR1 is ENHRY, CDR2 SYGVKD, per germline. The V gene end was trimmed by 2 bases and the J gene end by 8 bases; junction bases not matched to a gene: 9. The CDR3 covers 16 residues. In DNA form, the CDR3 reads TGTGCCATCAGTGAGGCGCCTAGCGGGAGCACCCATGAGCAGTTCTTC. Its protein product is CAISEAPSGSTHEQFF.

In nucleotides, the CDR3 is TGTGCCAGCAGCTTAACGGACGGTCGGGACAGGGGGCCCAGCACAGATACGCAGTATTTT. This encodes CASSLTDGRDRGPSTDTQYF. The rearrangement uses TRBV7-3 and TRBJ2-3, with 12 bases aligning to TRBD1. The CDR3 extends over 20 amino acids. Germline lookup yields CDR1 SGHTA and CDR2 FQGTGA. Trimming removed 0 bases from V and 0 bases from J; junction bases left unmatched: 10.

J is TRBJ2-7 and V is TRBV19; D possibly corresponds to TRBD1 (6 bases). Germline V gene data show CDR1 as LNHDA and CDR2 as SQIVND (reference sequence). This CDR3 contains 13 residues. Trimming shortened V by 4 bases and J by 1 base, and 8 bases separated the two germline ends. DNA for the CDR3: TGTGCCAGTAGTACAGGGGATTCCTACGAGCAGTACTTC. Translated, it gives CASSTGDSYEQYF.

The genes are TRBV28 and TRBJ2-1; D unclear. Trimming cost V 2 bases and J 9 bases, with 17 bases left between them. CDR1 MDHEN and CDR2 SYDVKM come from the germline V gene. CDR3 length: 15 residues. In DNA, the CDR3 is TGTGCCAGCAGTTTAGGAGCCGGAGTGAGTGCTGAGCAGTTCTTC. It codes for CASSLGAGVSAEQFF.